The rows below give T cell receptor beta chains drawn from one sample of a study of blood T cell repertoires in COVID-19. Clones were sequenced by immunoSEQ multiplex PCR, and TCRdb holds only the in-frame ones, with some missing. The table has 450,000 to 500,000 clones, roughly nine tenths seen once; the top ten hold roughly 8%. Source material: PBMCs or T cells enriched from blood (not recorded which). Every receptor here comes from a woman aged 55 to 70 who had recovered from COVID-19. The CDR3 runs from the conserved cysteine through the conserved F or W. The order of the fields is V gene, D gene, CDR3 length, J gene, clone size, CDR3 protein, CDR3 DNA. D genes are given only for firm matches. A clone size is listed for some rows: how often the clone was seen (once, few, many), or a class if it is expanded.

TRBV10-3	-	16	TRBJ1-5	few	CAISESILSGSQPQHF	TGTGCCATCAGTGAGTCGATTCTCTCGGGAAGTCAGCCCCAGCATTTT
TRBV28	TRBD1	15	TRBJ1-1	-	CASRLTGNKNTEAFF	TGTGCCAGCAGATTGACAGGGAATAAAAACACTGAAGCTTTCTTT
TRBV27	-	14	TRBJ1-6	-	CASSLGSGVSPLHF	TGTGCCAGCAGTTTAGGTAGCGGAGTTTCACCCCTCCACTTT
TRBV4-1	TRBD1	16	TRBJ2-1	-	CASSQVRDRGSNEQFF	TGCGCCAGCAGCCAAGTCCGGGACAGGGGGTCCAATGAGCAGTTCTTC
TRBV2	-	15	TRBJ1-2	-	CASSPWEGGIYGYTF	TGTGCCAGCAGTCCATGGGAGGGGGGGATCTATGGCTACACCTTC
TRBV3-1/TRBV3-2	-	16	TRBJ2-2	-	CASRPEGTLNTGELFF	TGTGCCAGCAGACCCGAAGGGACATTGAACACCGGGGAGCTGTTTTTT
TRBV19	-	12	TRBJ1-1	-	CASSERSTEAFF	TGTGCCAGTAGTGAGAGATCCACTGAAGCTTTCTTT
TRBV19	-	16	TRBJ2-1	-	CASTSRVGVAYNEQFF	TGTGCCAGTACCTCACGGGTAGGGGTCGCCTACAATGAGCAGTTCTTC
TRBV29-1	-	13	TRBJ2-5	-	CSAVRGNQETQYF	TGCAGCGCCGTACGGGGGAACCAAGAGACCCAGTACTTC
TRBV29-1	TRBD1	14	TRBJ1-2	-	CSVEFGDRDYGYTF	TGCAGCGTTGAATTTGGGGACAGGGACTATGGCTACACCTTC
TRBV5-7	TRBD1	18	TRBJ2-2	few	CASSLVPGQGANTGELFF	TGTGCCAGCAGCTTGGTACCGGGACAGGGGGCGAACACCGGGGAGCTGTTTTTT
TRBV3-1/TRBV3-2	TRBD1	14	TRBJ2-5	-	CASSLGTGRETQYF	TGTGCCAGCAGCCTTGGGACAGGGCGAGAGACCCAGTACTTC
TRBV10-2	-	13	TRBJ2-1	-	CASREGLRNEQFF	TGCGCCAGCAGGGAAGGACTCCGCAATGAGCAGTTCTTC
TRBV27	-	14	TRBJ1-6	-	CASSLSIQVSPLHF	TGTGCCAGCAGTTTATCGATCCAGGTATCACCCCTCCACTTT
TRBV9	-	14	TRBJ2-3	-	CASSVTGFTDTQYF	TGTGCCAGCAGCGTCACAGGGTTCACAGATACGCAGTATTTT
TRBV9	-	13	TRBJ2-1	once	CASSATGNNEQFF	TGTGCCAGCAGCGCAACCGGGAACAATGAGCAGTTCTTC
TRBV12-5	TRBD1	19	TRBJ1-5	-	CASGLGPGQGAGGNQPQHF	TGTGCTAGTGGTTTGGGGCCAGGACAGGGGGCTGGAGGCAATCAGCCCCAGCATTTT
TRBV19	-	15	TRBJ2-3	-	CASSIGTLSTDTQYF	TGTGCCAGTAGTATAGGGACACTTAGCACAGATACGCAGTATTTT
TRBV19	-	11	TRBJ1-1	once	CASSMRVGAFF	TGTGCCAGTAGTATGAGGGTCGGCGCTTTCTTT
TRBV3-1/TRBV3-2	TRBD1	17	TRBJ1-5	-	CASSPTPYRTGVQPQHF	TGTGCCAGCAGCCCCACCCCCTATAGGACAGGGGTTCAGCCCCAGCATTTT
TRBV2	-	13	TRBJ2-5	once	CASPSRVRKTQYF	TGTGCCAGCCCGTCCCGGGTCCGAAAGACCCAGTACTTC
TRBV6-5	-	12	TRBJ2-3	-	CASREGQDTQYF	TGTGCCAGCAGGGAGGGGCAAGATACGCAGTATTTT
TRBV19	TRBD1	16	TRBJ1-2	-	CASSTNAGQGLDGYTF	TGTGCCAGTAGTACCAACGCGGGACAGGGATTAGATGGCTACACCTTC
TRBV19	-	16	TRBJ2-6	once	CASSPGYSSGANVLTF	TGTGCCAGTAGTCCTGGATACAGCTCTGGGGCCAACGTCCTGACTTTC
TRBV21-1	-	15	TRBJ1-3	-	CASSQQGSPGNTIYF	TGTGCCAGCAGCCAACAGGGGAGCCCTGGAAACACCATATATTTT
TRBV9	-	14	TRBJ1-1	-	CASSVVGGDTEAFF	TGTGCCAGCAGCGTAGTAGGGGGGGACACTGAAGCTTTCTTT
TRBV29-1	-	12	TRBJ1-1	few	CSVRTQNTEAFF	TGCAGCGTCCGAACACAGAACACTGAAGCTTTCTTT
TRBV5-1	TRBD1	15	TRBJ1-1	-	CASSLDTGGVSEAFF	TGCGCCAGCAGCTTGGATACAGGGGGCGTGTCTGAAGCTTTCTTT
TRBV6-5	-	14	TRBJ1-2	-	CASSYVPRGDGYTF	TGTGCCAGCAGTTACGTCCCTAGAGGAGATGGCTACACCTTC
TRBV11-3	TRBD1	15	TRBJ1-1	-	CASSSGQGQNTEAFF	TGTGCCAGCAGCTCAGGACAGGGACAAAACACTGAAGCTTTCTTT
TRBV2	TRBD1	16	TRBJ1-6	-	CASSSTGGESNSPLHF	TGTGCCAGCAGTAGCACAGGGGGCGAAAGTAATTCACCCCTCCACTTT
TRBV13	TRBD1	17	TRBJ1-1	few	CASSLIKRQGMNTEAFF	TGTGCCAGCAGCTTAATCAAACGACAGGGGATGAACACTGAAGCTTTCTTT
TRBV7-2	TRBD1	15	TRBJ1-5	-	CASSLGTGLIQPQHF	TGTGCCAGCAGCTTAGGGACAGGGTTAATCCAGCCCCAGCATTTT
TRBV28	-	13	TRBJ1-2	-	CASRMTANYGYTF	TGTGCCAGCAGAATGACAGCTAACTATGGCTACACCTTC
TRBV6-5	TRBD1	15	TRBJ2-1	once	CASSPGQGIYNEQFF	TGTGCCAGCAGCCCCGGACAGGGGATCTACAATGAGCAGTTCTTC
TRBV11-2	-	13	TRBJ2-2	-	CASSKGRTGELFF	TGTGCCAGCAGCAAGGGGCGCACCGGGGAGCTGTTTTTT
TRBV21-1	-	17	TRBJ1-5	-	CASSKGAGQGANQPQHF	TGTGCCAGCAGCAAAGGTGCCGGACAGGGGGCAAATCAGCCCCAGCATTTT
TRBV5-5	TRBD1	17	TRBJ2-1	once	CASSLVHGQGTYNEQFF	TGTGCCAGCAGCTTGGTACACGGACAGGGGACGTACAATGAGCAGTTCTTC
TRBV18	-	15	TRBJ1-3	-	CASSPTAVSGNTIYF	TGTGCCAGCTCACCCACAGCCGTCTCTGGAAACACCATATATTTT
TRBV2	-	14	TRBJ1-3	-	CASNPLPAGNTIYF	TGTGCCAGCAACCCCCTACCCGCTGGAAACACCATATATTTT
TRBV7-9	-	15	TRBJ1-2	once	CASSHPDRLVHGYTF	TGTGCCAGCAGCCACCCGGACAGACTGGTGCATGGCTACACCTTC